The clone carrying this T cell receptor (beta chain) was detected only once. Its antigen is undetermined. The CDR3 is 14 residues long. Per the germline V gene, CDR1 is LNHDA and CDR2 is SQIVND (reference sequence). The trim removed 7 bases at V and 5 bases at J, leaving 8 bases unmatched. Using immunoSEQ multiplex PCR, the repertoire was profiled, and TCRdb retains in-frame clones only, with some absent. The sample lists about 18,000 clones, roughly 83% occurring once. These data belong to a study of STAT5B mutations in CD4+ large granular lymphocyte leukemia. Findings of the study overall: Compared with healthy controls (2/35), patient top clones favored TRBV06 (8/27).

The sample consisted of CD4+ T cells from blood buffy coats. This chain joins TRBV19 and TRBJ1-1, with TRBD1 matching over 9 bases. The TCR originated in a human donor in good health. The CDR3 nucleotides read TGTGCCAGTAAGAATACAGGGGGCCGAACTGAAGCTTTCTTT. Encoded protein: CASKNTGGRTEAFF.